The source of this T cell receptor (beta chain) is a study of blood T cell repertoires in COVID-19. At the level of the study: Donors in the United States, Italy and Spain gave samples during acute or convalescent COVID-19. T cells, B-cell-depleted T cells, or PBMCs provided the cDNA or gDNA that served as material.

Original analysis: Estimated nucleated cell counts came from reference gene primer amplification. This table comes from immunoSEQ multiplex PCR, and its TCRdb copy is limited to in-frame clones, with some not included. From that table come the V and J calls and clone size; the DNA was used to work out D and trimming. This table holds approximately 200,000 clones, about 84% found once. Germline values: CDR1 LNHDA, CDR2 SQIVND (reference sequence). The CDR3 totals 16 residues. Trimming left V 5 bases short and J 2 bases short, with 16 bases between. This clonotype was obtained from a woman between 25 and 40 years old with acute or convalescent COVID-19. The sequencing sample was made of peripheral blood. The chain links TRBV19 to TRBJ2-1; D possibly corresponds to TRBD2 (5 bases). CDR3 bases: TGTGCCAGTAGTTCCCTAGCCCAAGTCGCCTACAATGAGCAGTTCTTC. This codes for CASSSLAQVAYNEQFF.